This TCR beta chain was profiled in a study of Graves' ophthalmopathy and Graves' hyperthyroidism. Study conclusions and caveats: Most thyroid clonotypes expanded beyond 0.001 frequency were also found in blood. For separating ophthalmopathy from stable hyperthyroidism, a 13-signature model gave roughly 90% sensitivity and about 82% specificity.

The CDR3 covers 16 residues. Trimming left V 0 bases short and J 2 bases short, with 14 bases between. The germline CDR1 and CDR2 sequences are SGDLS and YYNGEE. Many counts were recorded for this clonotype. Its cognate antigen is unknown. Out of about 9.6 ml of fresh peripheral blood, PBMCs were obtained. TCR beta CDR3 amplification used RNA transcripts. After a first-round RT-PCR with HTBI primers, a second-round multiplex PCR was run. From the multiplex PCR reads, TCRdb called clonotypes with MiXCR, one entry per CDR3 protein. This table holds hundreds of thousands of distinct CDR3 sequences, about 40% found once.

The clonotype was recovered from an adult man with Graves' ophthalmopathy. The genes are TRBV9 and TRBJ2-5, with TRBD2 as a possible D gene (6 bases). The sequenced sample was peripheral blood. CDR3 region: CASSVGVGSGQETQYF. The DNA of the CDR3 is TGTGCCAGCAGCGTAGGGGTGGGGAGCGGGCAAGAGACCCAGTACTTC. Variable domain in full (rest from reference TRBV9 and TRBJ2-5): DSGVTQTPKHLITATGQRVTLRCSPRSGDLSVYWYQQSLDQGLQFLIQYYNGEERAKGNILERFSAQQFPDLHSELNLSSLELGDSALYFCASSVGVGSGQETQYFGPGTRLLVL.